Following are 5 T cell receptor beta chains from one sample sequenced in a study of T-cell memory formation after mild COVID-19. TCRdb reprocessed the 5' RACE reads with MiXCR, giving one entry per CDR3 protein. This sample has tens of thousands of distinct CDR3 sequences, with over 12% found just once. Sequenced sample: PBMCs or a T cell subset sorted from them (not recorded which). The source of these receptors is a man aged 18 to 35 who had mild COVID-19 (a few samples of this study predate the infection). Cell type and time point are not known.

The chain recombines TRBV7-9 with TRBJ2-3, with 10 bases lining up with TRBD2. V gave up 5 bases and J gave up 1 base; unmatched junction bases: 6. Germline lookup yields CDR1 SEHNR and CDR2 FQNEAQ (reference sequence). This CDR3 contains 16 residues. CDR3 protein: CASSHPSGGRTDTQYF. The DNA for the CDR3 is TGTGCCAGCAGCCACCCTAGCGGGGGCCGCACAGATACGCAGTATTTT.

The sample holds many counts of this clonotype. J is TRBJ2-1 and V is TRBV29-1; 8 nucleotides align to TRBD2. The CDR3 runs to 13 residues. Germline lookup yields CDR1 SQVTM and CDR2 ANQGSEA. Trimming took 7 bases from V and 3 from J; bases not matched to a gene: 5. The DNA for the CDR3 is TGCAGCGCACCGGGACTAGTCTACAATGAGCAGTTCTTC. Protein: CSAPGLVYNEQFF.

The CDR3 protein is CASSQEGGVGSYEQYF. The CDR3, as DNA: TGTGCCAGCAGCCAAGAAGGTGGGGTGGGCTCCTACGAGCAGTACTTC. This chain uses TRBV4-2 with TRBJ2-7; unclear D gene. The germline V gene encodes CDR1 LGHNA and CDR2 YNFKEQ. The V end lost 0 bases, the J end lost 0 bases, and 12 bases lay between the germline ends. The CDR3 contains 16 residues.

The table lists this clonotype with a few counts. The chain couples TRBV27 to TRBJ2-3, with D unresolved. The ends were cut back, 0 bases at V and 0 bases at J, with 10 bases in the middle. The germline gives CDR1 MNHEY, CDR2 SMNVEV (reference sequence). The CDR3 spans 16 residues. CDR3: CASSLSPVASTDTQYF. The CDR3 DNA reads as TGTGCCAGCAGTTTATCCCCCGTAGCTAGCACAGATACGCAGTATTTT.

The chain carries TRBV7-9 and TRBJ2-2; D perhaps matches TRBD1 (6 bases). Per the germline V gene, CDR1 is SEHNR and CDR2 is FQNEAQ (reference sequence). V lost 4 bases and J 3 bases, leaving 15 bases between the germline ends. The CDR3 contains 16 residues. The CDR3 coding sequence is TGTGCCAGCAGCTCGCGCAGGGGTACGGACACCGGGGAGCTGTTTTTT. This translates into CASSSRRGTDTGELFF.